Reported below is one TCR beta chain. Its antigen remains unknown. The record originates from a study of cytomegalovirus exposure and HLA in healthy donors. Study-level points and caveats: The study listed under 200 cytomegalovirus-associated TCR beta chains.

Donors were drawn from the approximately 120-subject validation cohort, separate from the approximately 620-subject first cohort. The junction had 13 bases not matched to a gene; V was cut back by 7 bases and J by 0 bases. The germline V gene has CDR1 MNHEY and CDR2 SMNVEV (reference sequence). The CDR3 covers 17 residues. TCRdb keeps only in-frame clones here, not all; method: immunoSEQ multiplex PCR. The sample shows a few hundred thousand clones, 80% to 90% of them seen only once. The chain employs TRBV27 and TRBJ1-1; 8 bases align to TRBD1. The specimen sequenced was PBMCs. This sequence originates from a woman aged 18-35 years in good health and CMV-seronegative. The CDR3 here is CASMRGQGVFMNTEAFF. The DNA for the CDR3 is TGTGCCAGCATGAGAGGACAGGGTGTTTTTATGAACACTGAAGCTTTCTTT.